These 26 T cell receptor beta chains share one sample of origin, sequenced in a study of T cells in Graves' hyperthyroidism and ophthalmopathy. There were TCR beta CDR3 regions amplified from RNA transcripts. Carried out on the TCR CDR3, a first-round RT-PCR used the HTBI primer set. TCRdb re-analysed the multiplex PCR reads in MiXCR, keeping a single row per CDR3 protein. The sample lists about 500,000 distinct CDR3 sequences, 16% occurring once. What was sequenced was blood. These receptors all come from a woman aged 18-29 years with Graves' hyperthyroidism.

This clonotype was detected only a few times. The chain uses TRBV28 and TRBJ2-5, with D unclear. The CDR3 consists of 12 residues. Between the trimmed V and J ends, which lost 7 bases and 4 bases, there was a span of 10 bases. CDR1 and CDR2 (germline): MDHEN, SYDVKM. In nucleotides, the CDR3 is TGTGCCAGCAAGCGAGGCCGAGAGACCCAGTACTTC. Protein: CASKRGRETQYF.

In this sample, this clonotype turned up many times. This chain's CDR3 is CASSDPGLDYEQYF. The CDR3 DNA reads TGTGCCAGCAGTGATCCGGGACTCGACTACGAGCAGTACTTC. The chain links TRBV6-1 to TRBJ2-7; D possibly corresponds to TRBD2 (6 bases). V was shortened by 3 bases and J by 3 bases, with 12 bases between the two germline ends. Germline V gives CDR1 MNHNS, CDR2 SASEGT. This CDR3 spans 14 amino acids.

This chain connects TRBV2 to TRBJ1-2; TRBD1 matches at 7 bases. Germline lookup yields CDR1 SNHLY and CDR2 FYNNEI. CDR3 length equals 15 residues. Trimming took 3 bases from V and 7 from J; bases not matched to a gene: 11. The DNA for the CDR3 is TGTGCCAGCAGTGACTGGGGTCCAGGGGGAGCTGGCTACACCTTC. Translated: CASSDWGPGGAGYTF.

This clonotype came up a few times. In DNA, the CDR3 is TGCGCCAGCAGCCCTCCGGTAGCGGCCAGTAGCTCCTACAATGAGCAGTTCTTC. Protein sequence: CASSPPVAASSSYNEQFF. The V and J genes are TRBV5-1 and TRBJ2-1; tentative D call: TRBD2 (6 bases). Trimming removed 4 bases at V and 0 bases at J, with 20 bases between. This CDR3 has 18 residues. CDR1 is SGHRS and CDR2 is YFSETQ in the germline V gene.

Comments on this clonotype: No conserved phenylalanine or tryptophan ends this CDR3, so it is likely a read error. The DNA of the CDR3 is TGTGCCAGCAGCCTTCATGGAAAGCAGGGGACCCAGTACCTC. Encoded protein: CASSLHGKQGTQYL. The gene calls are TRBV6-1 and TRBJ2-5; possible D gene TRBD1, 5 bases. This CDR3 contains 14 residues. The germline V gene has CDR1 MNHNS and CDR2 SASEGT. Trimming removed 6 bases at V and 7 bases at J, with 18 bases between.

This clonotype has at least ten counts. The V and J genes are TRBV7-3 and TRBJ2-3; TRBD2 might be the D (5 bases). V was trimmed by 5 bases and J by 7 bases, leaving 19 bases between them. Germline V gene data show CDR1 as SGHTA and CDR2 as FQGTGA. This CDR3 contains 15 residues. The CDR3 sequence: CASSQDSQALNTQYF. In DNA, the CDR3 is TGTGCCAGCAGCCAGGACTCTCAAGCGCTAAATACGCAGTATTTT.

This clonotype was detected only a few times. CDR3 sequence (DNA): TGTGCCAGCAGCCAAGATCAGGGGTTGGGGTCACCCCTCCACTTT. This translates into CASSQDQGLGSPLHF. V is TRBV4-2 and J is TRBJ1-6, with TRBD1 as a possible D gene (6 bases). The V and J ends lost 0 bases and 10 bases respectively, with 13 bases between them. Germline V gene lookup returns CDR1 LGHNA and CDR2 YNFKEQ. This CDR3 comprises 15 residues.

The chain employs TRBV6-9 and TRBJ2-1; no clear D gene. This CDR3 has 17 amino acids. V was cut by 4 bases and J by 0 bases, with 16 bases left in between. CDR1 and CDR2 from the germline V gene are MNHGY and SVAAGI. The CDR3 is CASSFRADSTSYNEQFF. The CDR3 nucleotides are TGTGCCAGCAGTTTTAGAGCTGACTCGACCTCCTACAATGAGCAGTTCTTC.

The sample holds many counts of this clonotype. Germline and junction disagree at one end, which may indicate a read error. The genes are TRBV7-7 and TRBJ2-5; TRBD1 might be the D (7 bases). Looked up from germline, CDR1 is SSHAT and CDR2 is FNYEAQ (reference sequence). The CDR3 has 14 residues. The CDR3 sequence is CASSPQSGGETQYF. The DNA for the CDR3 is TGTGCTAGCAGCCCCCAATCAGGGGGGGAGACCCAGTACTTC.

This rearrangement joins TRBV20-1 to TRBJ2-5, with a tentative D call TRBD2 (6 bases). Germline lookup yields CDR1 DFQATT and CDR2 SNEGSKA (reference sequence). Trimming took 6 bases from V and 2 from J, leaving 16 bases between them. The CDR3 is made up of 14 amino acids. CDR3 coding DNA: TGCAGTGCCCCTTTTGGCGGGGCTCAAGAGACCCAGTACTTC. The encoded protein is CSAPFGGAQETQYF.

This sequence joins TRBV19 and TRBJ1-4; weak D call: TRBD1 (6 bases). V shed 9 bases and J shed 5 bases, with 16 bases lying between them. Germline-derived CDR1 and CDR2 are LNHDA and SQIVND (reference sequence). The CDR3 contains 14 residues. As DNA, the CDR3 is TGTGCCAGCCATGTACAGGGAAGGAATGAAAAACTGTTTTTT. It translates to CASHVQGRNEKLFF. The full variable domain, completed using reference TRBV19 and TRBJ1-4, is DGGITQSPKYLFRKEGQNVTLSCEQNLNHDAMYWYRQDPGQGLRLIYYSQIVNDFQKGDIAEGYSVSREKKESFPLTVTSAQKNPTAFYLCASHVQGRNEKLFFGSGTQLSVL.

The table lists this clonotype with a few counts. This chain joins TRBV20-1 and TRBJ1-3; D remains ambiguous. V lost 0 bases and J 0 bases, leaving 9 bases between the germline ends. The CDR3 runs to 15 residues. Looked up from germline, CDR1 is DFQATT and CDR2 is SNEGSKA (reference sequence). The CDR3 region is CSARDSGISGNTIYF. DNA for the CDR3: TGCAGTGCTAGAGATAGCGGGATCTCTGGAAACACCATATATTTT.

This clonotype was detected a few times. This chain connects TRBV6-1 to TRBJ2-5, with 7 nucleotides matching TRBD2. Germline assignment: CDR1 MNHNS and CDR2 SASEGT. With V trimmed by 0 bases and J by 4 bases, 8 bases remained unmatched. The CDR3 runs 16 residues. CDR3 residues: CASSEAGRVFGETQYF. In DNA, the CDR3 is TGTGCCAGCAGTGAAGCAGGGAGGGTGTTCGGAGAGACCCAGTACTTC.

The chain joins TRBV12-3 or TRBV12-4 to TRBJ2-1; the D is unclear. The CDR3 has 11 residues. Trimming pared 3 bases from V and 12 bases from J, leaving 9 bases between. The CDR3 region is CASSLGYGQFF. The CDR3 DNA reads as TGTGCCAGCAGTTTGGGGTATGGGCAGTTCTTC.

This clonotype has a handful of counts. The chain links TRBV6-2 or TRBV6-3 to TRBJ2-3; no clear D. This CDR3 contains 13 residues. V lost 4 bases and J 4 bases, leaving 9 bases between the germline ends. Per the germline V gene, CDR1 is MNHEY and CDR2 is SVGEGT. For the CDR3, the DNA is TGTGCCAGCAGTTCTAATGTTCCAGATACGCAGTATTTT. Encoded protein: CASSSNVPDTQYF.

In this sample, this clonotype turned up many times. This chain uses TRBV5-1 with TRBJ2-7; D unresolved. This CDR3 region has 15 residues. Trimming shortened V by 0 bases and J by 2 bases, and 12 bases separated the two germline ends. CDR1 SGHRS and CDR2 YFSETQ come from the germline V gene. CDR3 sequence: CASSLGPGQTYEQYF. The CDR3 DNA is TGCGCCAGCAGCTTGGGACCGGGCCAGACCTACGAGCAGTACTTC.

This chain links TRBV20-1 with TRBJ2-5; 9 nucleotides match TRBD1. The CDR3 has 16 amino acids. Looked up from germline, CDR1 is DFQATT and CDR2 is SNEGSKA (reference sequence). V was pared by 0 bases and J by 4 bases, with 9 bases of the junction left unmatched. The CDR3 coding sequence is TGCAGTGCTAGAGATCTATCTGGGACAGGGCGAGAGACCCAGTACTTC. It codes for CSARDLSGTGRETQYF.

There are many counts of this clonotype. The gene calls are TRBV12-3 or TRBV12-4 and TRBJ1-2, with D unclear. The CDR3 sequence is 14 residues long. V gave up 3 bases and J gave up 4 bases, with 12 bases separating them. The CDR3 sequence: CASSFGGLGYGYTF. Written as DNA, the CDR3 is TGTGCCAGCAGTTTCGGAGGGCTCGGCTATGGCTACACCTTC.

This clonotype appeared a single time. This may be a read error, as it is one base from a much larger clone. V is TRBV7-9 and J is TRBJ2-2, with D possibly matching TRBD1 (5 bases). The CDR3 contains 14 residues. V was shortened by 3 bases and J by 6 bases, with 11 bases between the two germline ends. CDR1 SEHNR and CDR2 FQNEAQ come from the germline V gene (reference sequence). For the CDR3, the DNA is TGTGCCAGCAGCTTCGACAGCGACGCCGGGGAGCTGTTTTTT. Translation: CASSFDSDAGELFF.

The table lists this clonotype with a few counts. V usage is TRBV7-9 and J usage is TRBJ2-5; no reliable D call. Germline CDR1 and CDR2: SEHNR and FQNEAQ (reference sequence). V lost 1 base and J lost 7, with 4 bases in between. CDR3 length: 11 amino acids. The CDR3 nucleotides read TGTGCCAGCAGCTTAGATCTGACCCAGTACTTC. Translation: CASSLDLTQYF.

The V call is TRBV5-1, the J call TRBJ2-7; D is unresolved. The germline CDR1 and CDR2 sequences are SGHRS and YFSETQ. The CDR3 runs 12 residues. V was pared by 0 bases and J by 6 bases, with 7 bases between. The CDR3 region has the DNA TGCGCCAGCAGCTTGGCGAATTCCGAGCAGTACTTC. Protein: CASSLANSEQYF.

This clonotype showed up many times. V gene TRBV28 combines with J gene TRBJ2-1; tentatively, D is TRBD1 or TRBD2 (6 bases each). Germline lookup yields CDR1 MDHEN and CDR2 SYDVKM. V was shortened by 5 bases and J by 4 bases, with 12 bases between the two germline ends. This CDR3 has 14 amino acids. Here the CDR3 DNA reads TGTGCCAGCAGTGAGGGGGGAATTTACAATGAGCAGTTCTTC. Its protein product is CASSEGGIYNEQFF.

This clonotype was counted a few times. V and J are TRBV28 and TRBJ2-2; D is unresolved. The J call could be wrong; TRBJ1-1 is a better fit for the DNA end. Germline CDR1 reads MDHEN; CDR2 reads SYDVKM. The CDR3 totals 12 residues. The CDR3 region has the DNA TGTGCCAGCAGTTTAAGGACCGGCGGAGCTTTCTTT. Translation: CASSLRTGGAFF.

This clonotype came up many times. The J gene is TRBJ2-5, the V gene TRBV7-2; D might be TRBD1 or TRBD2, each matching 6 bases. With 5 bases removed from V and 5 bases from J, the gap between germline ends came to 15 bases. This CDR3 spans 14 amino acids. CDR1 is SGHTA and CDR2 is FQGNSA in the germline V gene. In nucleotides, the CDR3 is TGTGCCAGCAGCCCCGCTCGGGGGCGTGAGACCCAGTACTTC. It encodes CASSPARGRETQYF.

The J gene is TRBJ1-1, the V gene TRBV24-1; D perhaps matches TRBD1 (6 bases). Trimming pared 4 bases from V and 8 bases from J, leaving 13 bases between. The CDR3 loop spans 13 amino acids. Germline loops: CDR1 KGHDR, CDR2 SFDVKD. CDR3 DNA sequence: TGTGCCACCAGTGAGCCGGACAGAGGAGAAGCTTTCTTT. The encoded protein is CATSEPDRGEAFF.

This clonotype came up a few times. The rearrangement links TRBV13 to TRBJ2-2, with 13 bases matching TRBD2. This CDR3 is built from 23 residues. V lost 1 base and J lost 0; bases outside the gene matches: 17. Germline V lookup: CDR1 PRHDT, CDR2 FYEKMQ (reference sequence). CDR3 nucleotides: TGTGCCAGCAGCTTAGTGGTAAGGGGACGGACTAGCGGGAGTCCCGCGAACACCGGGGAGCTGTTTTTT. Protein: CASSLVVRGRTSGSPANTGELFF.